This T cell receptor (beta chain) stems from a study of Graves' ophthalmopathy and Graves' hyperthyroidism (dated by TCRdb to 2017 to 2018). Turning to the overall study: Peripheral blood was collected at initial diagnosis, prior to any treatment. To tell Graves' ophthalmopathy apart from Graves' hyperthyroidism, and to predict which patients would progress to ophthalmopathy, the study relied on TCR beta repertoire signatures. In total, around 140 blood samples were TCR-sequenced: some 43 ophthalmopathy, approximately 75 hyperthyroidism and around 17 hyperthyroidism-to-ophthalmopathy patients. To explore V-J signatures that separate ophthalmopathy from hyperthyroidism, a discovery set of around 97 patients was enrolled, consisting of about 41 with ophthalmopathy and under 65 with stable hyperthyroidism. An independent validation cohort comprised 18 hyperthyroidism patients and 15 to 17 patients who later progressed from hyperthyroidism to ophthalmopathy. T-cell repertoires of thyroid tissue and blood were compared in a handful of hyperthyroidism patients. Following sampling, methimazole starting at 30 mg daily was administered to hyperthyroidism patients, and high-dose intravenous methylprednisolone was administered to ophthalmopathy patients. The 90 or so discovery patients were randomly split 7:3 into training and test sets.

The germline V gene (reference sequence) provides CDR1 DFQATT and CDR2 SNEGSKA. There are 14 amino acids in the CDR3, from cysteine to phenylalanine inclusive. Here the CDR3 DNA is all that survives: 42 bases in frame from base 1. V is reduced by 1 base and J by 0 bases, leaving a spacing of 7 bases between them. For repertoire sequencing, the TCR beta CDR3 regions were amplified from RNA transcripts. A first-round RT-PCR used HTBI primers with the Qiagen OneStep RT-PCR kit, followed by a second-round multiplex PCR, size selection and purification. Sequencing of the libraries was carried out on an Illumina HiSeq2000 in paired-end mode with 100 bp reads. The authors processed their data as follows. SOAPnuke was used to process the reads, throwing out any read that had adapters, had uncalled bases, had a mean Phred below 15, or lacked an exact constant-primer or identifier match. High-quality paired reads were merged with COPE v1.2.5. Each unique nucleotide sequence was defined as a clonotype, and clonotypes were aligned to IMGT TRB V, D and J references with MiTCR v1.1. Only V-J combinations with frequency above 0.0001 were analysed, covering 99.2% of repertoires. For each V-J combination, a TCR clonal expansion and chaos score was defined as the ratio of F50 clonal expansion to chaos observed in the TCRdist matrix. Features were reduced by Welch's t-statistics and random forest to approximately 13 V-J combinations, which fed a naive Bayes classifier. Thyroid-blood repertoire similarity was quantified with the Morisita-Horn index. Starting from the raw public reads, TCRdb applied fastp trimming at Q25, assembled clones with MiXCR and retained in-frame beta chains. Merged by CDR3 protein, the rows form single entries marked with the most common genes and DNA. TCRdb, not the original authors, processed these V and J calls. Counted in this sample were about 210,000 distinct CDR3 sequences; roughly 27% of them appeared once. The ten largest clones represent around 10% of the sample.

A remark on this clonotype: Its antigen is not yet known. Base quality data are lacking; no much larger clone is found one base away.

The ophthalmopathy patients had moderately to severely active disease, with a Clinical Activity Score of 3 or higher, a NOSPECS grade of 4 or higher, and a disease duration of less than 3 months. Patients with other autoimmune diseases, uncontrolled infections, pregnancy or lactation were excluded from the study. Clinical symptoms, serum thyroxine, TRAb, thyroid ultrasound and orbital computed tomography were used for diagnosis. PBMCs were isolated from about 9.2 ml of fresh peripheral blood by Ficoll-Paque density gradient centrifugation. Total RNA was extracted using Trizol reagent, and RNA quality was checked on an Agilent 2100 Bioanalyzer. Broad study findings and their caveats: Most of the expanded thyroid clonotypes with a frequency above 0.001 were also detected in blood, and it was suggested that the thyroid immune response may be reflected by blood repertoires. In cross-validation, the 13-signature model distinguished ophthalmopathy from stable hyperthyroidism with 87.88% sensitivity and 81.08% specificity, while in the test set the corresponding values were approximately 79% and 70%. Sample size was not statistically predetermined, and group allocation was not concealed from the investigators. In validation, the model predicted ophthalmopathy progression with about 71% sensitivity and approximately 75% specificity; some twelve predicted patients were CT-confirmed with GO in a median of about 7.1 months.

This TCR was recovered from a middle-aged man with Graves' ophthalmopathy. Donor details come from another sample of the same person, matched by shared clones. The sample taken for sequencing was peripheral blood. The chain was built from TRBV20-1 and TRBJ1-3, with the D gene uncertain. The DNA is as follows: TGCAGTGCTAGAGTCCCGGTCTCTGGAAACACCATATATTTT. Translated, it gives CSARVPVSGNTIYF.